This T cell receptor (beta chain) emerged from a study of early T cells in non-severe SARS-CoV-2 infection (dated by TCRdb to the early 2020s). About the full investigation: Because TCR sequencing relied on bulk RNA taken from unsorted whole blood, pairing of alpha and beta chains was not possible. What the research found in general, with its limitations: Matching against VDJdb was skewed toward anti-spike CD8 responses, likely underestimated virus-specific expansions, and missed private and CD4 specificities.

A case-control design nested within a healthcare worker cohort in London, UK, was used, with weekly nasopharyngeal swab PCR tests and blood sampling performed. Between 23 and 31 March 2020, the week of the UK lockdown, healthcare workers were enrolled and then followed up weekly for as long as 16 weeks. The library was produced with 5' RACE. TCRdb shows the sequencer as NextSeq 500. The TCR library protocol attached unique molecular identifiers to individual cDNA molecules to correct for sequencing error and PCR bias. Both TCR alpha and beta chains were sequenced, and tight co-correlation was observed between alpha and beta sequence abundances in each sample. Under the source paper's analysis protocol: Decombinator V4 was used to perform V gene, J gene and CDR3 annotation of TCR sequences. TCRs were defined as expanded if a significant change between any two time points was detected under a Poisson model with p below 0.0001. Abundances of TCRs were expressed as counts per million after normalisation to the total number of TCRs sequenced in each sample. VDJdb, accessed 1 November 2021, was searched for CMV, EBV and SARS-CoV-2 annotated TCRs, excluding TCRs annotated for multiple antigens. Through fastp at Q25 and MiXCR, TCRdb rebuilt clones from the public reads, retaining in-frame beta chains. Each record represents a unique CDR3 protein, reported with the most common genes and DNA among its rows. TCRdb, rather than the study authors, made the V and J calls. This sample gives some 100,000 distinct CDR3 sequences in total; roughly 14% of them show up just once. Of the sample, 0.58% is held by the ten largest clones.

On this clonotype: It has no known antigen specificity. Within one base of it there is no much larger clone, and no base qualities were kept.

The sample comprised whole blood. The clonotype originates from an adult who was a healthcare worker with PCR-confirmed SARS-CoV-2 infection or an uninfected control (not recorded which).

The CDR3 amino acid sequence is: CSVGEGRYGYTF. The nucleotide sequence is given as TGCAGCGTTGGGGAGGGGCGGTATGGCTACACCTTC. Recombination connected TRBV29-1 to TRBJ1-2; possibly the D gene is TRBD1, per 5 matching bases. From cysteine to phenylalanine, the CDR3 is 12 amino acids long. Solely the CDR3 DNA is kept, with 36 bases framed from the first base. The germline V gene specifies SQVTM as CDR1 and ANQGSEA as CDR2. V is pared back by 4 bases and J by 5 bases, with 11 bases lying between the germline termini.